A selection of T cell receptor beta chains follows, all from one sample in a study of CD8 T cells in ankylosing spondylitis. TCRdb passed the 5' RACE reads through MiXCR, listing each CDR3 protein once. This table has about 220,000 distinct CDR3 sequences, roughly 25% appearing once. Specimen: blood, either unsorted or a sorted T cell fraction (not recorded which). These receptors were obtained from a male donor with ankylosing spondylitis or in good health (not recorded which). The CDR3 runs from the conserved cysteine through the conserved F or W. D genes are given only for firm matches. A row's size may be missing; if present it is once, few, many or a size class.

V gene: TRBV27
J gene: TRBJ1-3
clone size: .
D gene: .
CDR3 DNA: TGTGCCAGCAGTCCCCGGACTGGAAACACCATATATTTT
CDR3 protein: CASSPRTGNTIYF

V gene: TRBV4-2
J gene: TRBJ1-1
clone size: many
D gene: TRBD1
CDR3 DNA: TGTGCCAGCAGCCAAACAGACAGGGGGAACACTGAAGCTTTCTTT
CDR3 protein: CASSQTDRGNTEAFF

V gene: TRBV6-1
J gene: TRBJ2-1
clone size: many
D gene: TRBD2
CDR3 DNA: TGTGCCAGCAGCCGACTAGCGGGAGGGGCAGATGAGCAGTTCTTC
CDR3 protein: CASSRLAGGADEQFF

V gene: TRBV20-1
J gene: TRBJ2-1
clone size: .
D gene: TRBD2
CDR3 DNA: TGCAGTGCTAGAGATTTGGGACTAGCGGGAAATGAGCAGTTCTTC
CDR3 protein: CSARDLGLAGNEQFF

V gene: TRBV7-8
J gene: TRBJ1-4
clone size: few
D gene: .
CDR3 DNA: TGTGCCAGCAGCCTGGAGACCAATGAAAAACTGTTTTTT
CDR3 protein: CASSLETNEKLFF

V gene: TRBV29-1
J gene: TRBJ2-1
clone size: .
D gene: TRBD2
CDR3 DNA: TGCAGCGTTGACCGGCTAGCGGGCTTGGATGAGCAGTTCTTC
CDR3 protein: CSVDRLAGLDEQFF

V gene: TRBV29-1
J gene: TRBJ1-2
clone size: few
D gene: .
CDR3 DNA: TGCAGCGTTGAAGGACAGGCTGCTAACTATGGCTACACCTTC
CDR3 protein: CSVEGQAANYGYTF

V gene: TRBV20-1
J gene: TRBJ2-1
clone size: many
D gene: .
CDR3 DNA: TGCAGTGCTAGAGATAGCGCCTTGGGGCTATACAATGAGCAGTTCTTC
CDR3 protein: CSARDSALGLYNEQFF

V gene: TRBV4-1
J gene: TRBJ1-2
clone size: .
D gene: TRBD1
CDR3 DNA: TGCGCCAGCTCCCCACAGGGGATTTATGACTATGGCTACACCTTC
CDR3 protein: CASSPQGIYDYGYTF

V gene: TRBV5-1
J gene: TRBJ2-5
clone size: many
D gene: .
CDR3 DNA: TGCGCCAGCAGCTCCGTAGGAGGGGCGGTGTTTGAGACCCAGTACTTC
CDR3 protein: CASSSVGGAVFETQYF

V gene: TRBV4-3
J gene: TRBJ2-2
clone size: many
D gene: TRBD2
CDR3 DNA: TGCGCCAGCAGCCAAGATTACCCGGGACTAGCGGGAGTCGCCGGGGAGCTGTTTTTT
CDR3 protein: CASSQDYPGLAGVAGELFF

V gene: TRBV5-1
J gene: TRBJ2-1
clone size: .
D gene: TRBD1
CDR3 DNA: TGCGCCAGCAGCTCCGGGACAGGAGTCTCCTACAATGAGCAGTTCTTC
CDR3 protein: CASSSGTGVSYNEQFF

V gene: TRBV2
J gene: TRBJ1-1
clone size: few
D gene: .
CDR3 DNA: TGTGCCAGCAGACCCCAGCCCCAAATAATGAACACTGAAGCTTTCTTT
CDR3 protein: CASRPQPQIMNTEAFF

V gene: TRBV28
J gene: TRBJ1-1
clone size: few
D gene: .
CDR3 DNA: TGTGCCAGCAGTTTCCGAAGGGGCACTGAAGCTTTCTTT
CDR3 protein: CASSFRRGTEAFF

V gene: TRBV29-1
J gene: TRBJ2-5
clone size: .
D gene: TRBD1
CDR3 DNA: TGCAGCGTCCCTTGGACAGGGACCCAAGAGACCCAGTACTTC
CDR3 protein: CSVPWTGTQETQYF

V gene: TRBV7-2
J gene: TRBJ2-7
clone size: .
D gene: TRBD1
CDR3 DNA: TGTGCCAGGAGGACAGGGTTCTACGAGCAGTACTTC
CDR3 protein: CARRTGFYEQYF

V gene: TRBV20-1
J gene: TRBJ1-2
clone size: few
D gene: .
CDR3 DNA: TGCAGTGCTCCGAGGGAGGGCCCGTGGGGCTACACCTTC
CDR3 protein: CSAPREGPWGYTF

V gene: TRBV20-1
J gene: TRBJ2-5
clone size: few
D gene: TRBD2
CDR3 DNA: TGCAGGGGAACGGGAGGAGGGGAGACCCAGTACTTC
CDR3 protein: CRGTGGGETQYF

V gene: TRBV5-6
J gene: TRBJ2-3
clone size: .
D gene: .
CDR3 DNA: TGTGCCAGCAGCTTGGACAGGGACCATACGCAGTATTTT
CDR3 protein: CASSLDRDHTQYF

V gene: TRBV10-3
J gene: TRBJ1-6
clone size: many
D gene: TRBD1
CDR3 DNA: TGTGCCATCAGGGACAGGGTGAATTCACCCCTCCACTTT
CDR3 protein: CAIRDRVNSPLHF

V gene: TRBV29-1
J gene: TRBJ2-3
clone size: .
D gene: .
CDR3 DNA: TGCAGCGTTGAAATCGGGACAGATACGCAGTATTTT
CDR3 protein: CSVEIGTDTQYF

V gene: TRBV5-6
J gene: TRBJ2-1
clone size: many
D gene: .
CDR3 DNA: TGTGCCAGCAGCTGGGGACCAACGGAGGGCCGCGATGAGCAGTTCTTC
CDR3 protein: CASSWGPTEGRDEQFF

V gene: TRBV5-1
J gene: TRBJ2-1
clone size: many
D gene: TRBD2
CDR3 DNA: TGCGCCAGCAGCCTAGCGGGAGGCCCGGGGGTCTACAATGAGCAGTTCTTC
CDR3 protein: CASSLAGGPGVYNEQFF

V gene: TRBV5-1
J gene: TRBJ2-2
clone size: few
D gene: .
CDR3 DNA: TGCGCCAGCAGCTTGGACAGGGCGGACACCGGGGAGCTGTTTTTT
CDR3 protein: CASSLDRADTGELFF

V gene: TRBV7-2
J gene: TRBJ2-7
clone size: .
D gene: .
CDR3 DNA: TGTGCCAGCAGCTTAGGCAGGTACTCCTACGAGCAGTACTTC
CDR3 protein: CASSLGRYSYEQYF

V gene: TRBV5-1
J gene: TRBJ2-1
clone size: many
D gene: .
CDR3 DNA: TGCGCCAGCAGCTTGGAAATGGGAAGTGAGCAGTTCTTC
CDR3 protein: CASSLEMGSEQFF